The 13 T cell receptor beta chains below were found in one sample sequenced in a study of regulatory T cells in long-lasting Graves disease. Indicated time point: persistent/refractory GD, antithyroid drugs over 5 years with positive TRAb. The TCR library was made from RNA that had been extracted from PBMCs in TRIzol. In building TCR beta libraries, iRepertoire HTBI primers were used together with Arm-PCR of CDR3 regions. TCRdb ran MiXCR on the multiplex PCR reads and lists one entry per CDR3 protein. The sample includes some 430,000 distinct CDR3 sequences, 20% to 25% of them seen just once. Sample: peripheral blood mononuclear cells (PBMCs), taken when the disease was refractory, from a patient treated with antithyroid drugs. These TCRs come from a female donor with Graves disease.

This clonotype was seen repeatedly, ten times or more. The chain's CDR3 is CASRPQGMETQYF. The CDR3 DNA follows: TGTGCCAGCAGACCACAGGGAATGGAGACCCAGTACTTC. The rearrangement links TRBV12-3 or TRBV12-4 to TRBJ2-5, with a weak D call TRBD1 (6 bases). The CDR3 totals 13 residues. Trimming took off 6 bases at V and 5 bases at J, with 13 bases between the two ends.

This clonotype has ten or more counts. The chain's CDR3 is CASSLLSGTSSYEQYF. The CDR3 DNA follows: TGTGCCAGCAGTTTATTGAGCGGGACGAGCTCCTACGAGCAGTACTTC. The chain is built from TRBV28 and TRBJ2-7; 7 bases are a match to TRBD2. The CDR3 sequence is 16 residues long. The junction had 6 bases not matched to a gene; V was cut back by 1 base and J by 0 bases. Germline V CDR1 and CDR2: MDHEN, SYDVKM.

For this clonotype: One end of the junction varies from germline; a read error may be responsible. The J gene is TRBJ1-4, the V gene TRBV7-2; perhaps TRBD1 as D (5 bases). The CDR3 consists of 12 residues. The germline CDR1 and CDR2 sequences are SGHTA and FQGNSA. The CDR3 loop reads CASSLLGEKLLF. DNA for the CDR3: TGTGCCAGCAGCTTACTGGGGGAAAAACTGCTTTTT.

This clonotype has just a few counts. In nucleotides, the CDR3 is TGCAGTGCTACCAGGGAGTACGGAAACATTCAGTACTTC. Its translation is CSATREYGNIQYF. The V and J genes are TRBV20-1 and TRBJ2-4; either TRBD1 or TRBD2 may supply D (5 bases each). The CDR3 totals 13 residues. The V end was cut by 4 bases, the J end by 6 bases, with 13 bases between. Per germline, CDR1 DFQATT and CDR2 SNEGSKA (reference sequence).

The chain is built from TRBV5-1 and TRBJ2-5; 7 bases are shared with TRBD2. The better agreement between TRBJ2-7 and the DNA end casts doubt on the J call. Germline assignment: CDR1 SGHRS and CDR2 YFSETQ. The CDR3 has 15 residues. As DNA, the CDR3 is TGCGCCAGCAGCGACGAGGGAGGGAGAATCTACGAGCAGTACTTC. Translating it yields CASSDEGGRIYEQYF.

This clonotype was seen ten or more times. The CDR3 DNA sequence: TGTGCCAGCAGTTCGGGACTAGCGGGAGGGACGGAGACCCAGTACTTC. Amino acids: CASSSGLAGGTETQYF. The V gene is TRBV12-3 or TRBV12-4, the J gene TRBJ2-5; TRBD2 aligns across 16 bases. This CDR3 is 16 amino acids long. The J segment lost 5 bases and the V segment lost 4 bases, leaving 4 bases of the junction unmatched.

The V call is TRBV30, the J call TRBJ2-2; D not resolved. V was trimmed by 2 bases and J by 1 base, leaving 11 bases between them. Germline CDR1 and CDR2: GTSNPN and SVGIG (reference sequence). The CDR3 runs to 15 residues. For the CDR3, the DNA is TGTGCCTGGAGTCTTGCTAGGCTGAACACCGGGGAGCTGTTTTTT. Amino acids: CAWSLARLNTGELFF.

The chain carries TRBV6-2 or TRBV6-3 and TRBJ2-4; D unresolved. This CDR3 is 17 amino acids long. Per the germline V gene, CDR1 is MNHEY and CDR2 is SVGEGT. V was trimmed by 0 bases and J by 7 bases, leaving 19 bases between them. As DNA, the CDR3 is TGTGCCAGCAGTTACTCGGATCCTCTGCTTAAAGGGAACATTCAGTACTTC. The encoded protein is CASSYSDPLLKGNIQYF.

The sample holds a few counts of this clonotype. The V and J genes are TRBV6-5 and TRBJ1-1; D gene uncertain. This CDR3 has 18 amino acids. Germline CDR1 and CDR2: MNHEY and SVGAGI. V was trimmed by 0 bases and J by 0 bases, leaving 17 bases between them. The chain's CDR3 is CASSYSRREGSMNTEAFF. CDR3 nucleotides: TGTGCCAGCAGTTACTCGCGAAGGGAGGGTTCCATGAACACTGAAGCTTTCTTT.

This clonotype was picked up a small number of times. The rearrangement joins TRBV13 to TRBJ2-5, with unresolved D. With 2 bases removed from V and 2 bases from J, the gap between germline ends came to 12 bases. The CDR3 is 15 amino acids. CDR1 is PRHDT, CDR2 FYEKMQ, per germline (reference sequence). CDR3 sequence (DNA): TGTGCCAGCAGCTTATTCGGAGTAGGGCAAGAGACCCAGTACTTC. This codes for CASSLFGVGQETQYF.

The sample holds many counts of this clonotype. The V and J genes are TRBV28 and TRBJ1-5; maybe TRBD1 (5 bases). CDR3 length: 12 residues. Trimming cost V 3 bases and J 7 bases, with 7 bases left between them. CDR1 MDHEN and CDR2 SYDVKM come from the germline V gene. CDR3 sequence reads: CASSLWGQPQHF. CDR3 DNA: TGTGCCAGCAGTTTGTGGGGCCAGCCCCAGCATTTT.

The chain carries TRBV30 and TRBJ2-1; D unclear. The V end lost 2 bases, the J end lost 9 bases, and 8 bases lay between the germline ends. Germline V gives CDR1 GTSNPN, CDR2 SVGIG (reference sequence). There are 11 residues in the CDR3. The CDR3 protein is CAWSPQIEQFF. The CDR3 nucleotides read TGTGCCTGGAGTCCGCAGATTGAGCAGTTCTTC.

This clonotype was detected ten times or more. A read error may produce the germline difference seen at one junction end. The rearrangement uses TRBV5-1 and TRBJ1-1, with unresolved D. This CDR3 has 13 residues. The germline V gene has CDR1 SGHRS and CDR2 YFSETQ. The CDR3 here is CASSLDVDTEAFF. In nucleotides, the CDR3 is TGTGCCAGCAGCTTAGACGTGGACACTGAAGCTTTCTTT. Together with reference TRBV5-1 and TRBJ1-1, the CDR3 gives the full variable domain: KAGVTQTPRYLIKTRGQQVTLSCSPISGHRSVSWYQQTPGQGLQFLFEYFSETQRNKGNFPGRFSGRQFSNSRSEMNVSTLELGDSALYLCASSLDVDTEAFFGQGTRLTVV.